One and the same sample provided the 23 T cell receptor beta chains below, sequenced in a study of control samples from healthy donors and cancer patients. Libraries were prepared by immunoSEQ multiplex PCR; TCRdb keeps only in-frame clonotypes and omits some of them. The top ten hold about a fifth of the sample, which has about 10,000 clones, just over 90% seen once. Sample: PBMCs. Every receptor here comes from a man aged 60 to 69 with colorectal cancer.

The V gene is TRBV5-4, the J gene TRBJ1-6, with unresolved D. V shed 1 base and J shed 4 bases, with 9 bases lying between them. Germline V lookup: CDR1 SGHNT, CDR2 YYREEE (reference sequence). The CDR3 length is 15 residues. CDR3 nucleotide sequence: TGTGCCAGCAGCTTGTTCGGGGAGTATAATTCACCCCTCCACTTT. Protein product: CASSLFGEYNSPLHF.

The chain recombines TRBV5-5 with TRBJ2-1, with TRBD2 as a possible D gene (6 bases). Germline lookup yields CDR1 SGHKS and CDR2 YYEKEE (reference sequence). The CDR3 loop spans 15 amino acids. V lost 0 bases and J lost 2, with 9 bases in between. This CDR3 is CASSLVADAYNEQFF. The CDR3 nucleotides are TGTGCCAGCAGCTTGGTAGCGGACGCCTACAATGAGCAGTTCTTC.

The V gene is TRBV9, the J gene TRBJ2-5; the D is unclear. Germline V gene lookup returns CDR1 SGDLS and CDR2 YYNGEE. The ends were cut back, 0 bases at V and 0 bases at J, with 6 bases in the middle. CDR3 length equals 14 residues. DNA for the CDR3: TGTGCCAGCAGCGTAGACGGGTACCAAGAGACCCAGTACTTC. Translation gives CASSVDGYQETQYF.

This clone turned up a few times. The V call is TRBV6-5, the J call TRBJ2-7; 9 nucleotides match TRBD1. Germline V gene sequence: CDR1 MNHEY, CDR2 SVGAGI. V was pared by 2 bases and J by 4 bases, with 6 bases of the junction left unmatched. The CDR3 loop spans 15 amino acids. The CDR3 here is CASSYDPGQGYEQYF. CDR3 coding DNA: TGTGCCAGCAGTTACGATCCGGGACAGGGTTACGAGCAGTACTTC.

The gene calls are TRBV6-5 and TRBJ2-2, with 8 bases aligning to TRBD2. The length of the CDR3 is 15 residues. Germline lookup yields CDR1 MNHEY and CDR2 SVGAGI. Germline trimming cut 6 bases from V and 1 base from J; bases unmatched to any gene: 4. In nucleotides, the CDR3 is TGTGCCAGCAGCCGACTAGCGAGGAACACCGGGGAGCTGTTTTTT. Translating gives CASSRLARNTGELFF.

This clone appeared once. The chain is built from TRBV18 and TRBJ2-5; a weak D match, TRBD2 (7 bases). The CDR3 spans 15 residues. V dropped 3 bases and J dropped 5 bases, with 16 bases sitting between them. Germline CDR1 and CDR2: KGHSH and LQKENI. The CDR3 region is CASSPISGGPETQYF. CDR3 DNA sequence: TGTGCCAGCTCACCTATCTCCGGGGGGCCGGAGACCCAGTACTTC.

V is TRBV6-5 and J is TRBJ1-5; D might be TRBD1 (5 bases). With 6 bases removed from V and 1 base from J, the gap between germline ends came to 13 bases. Germline V gene lookup returns CDR1 MNHEY and CDR2 SVGAGI. The CDR3 contains 15 residues. DNA of the CDR3: TGTGCCAGCAGCAAGGGGCTTCCAAGCAATCAGCCCCAGCATTTT. Its protein is CASSKGLPSNQPQHF.

This clone has only a few counts. The rearrangement joins TRBV30 to TRBJ2-1; the D gene could be TRBD1 or TRBD2 (6 bases each). Per germline, CDR1 GTSNPN and CDR2 SVGIG (reference sequence). The CDR3 loop spans 14 amino acids. Trimming took off 0 bases at V and 9 bases at J, with 15 bases between the two ends. CDR3 in DNA: TGTGCCTGGAGTGTAACGGGGGCAGGCGGTGAGCAGTTCTTC. Translated: CAWSVTGAGGEQFF. Drawing the rest from reference TRBV30 and TRBJ2-1, the complete variable domain is SQTIHQWPATLVQPVGSPLSLECTVEGTSNPNLYWYRQAAGRGLQLLFYSVGIGQISSEVPQNLSASRPQDRQFILSSKKLLLSDSGFYLCAWSVTGAGGEQFFGPGTRLTVL.

In DNA form, the CDR3 reads TGTGCCAGCAGCGTAGATAGTCCTTTAGGCATAGATACGCAGTATTTT. Translated: CASSVDSPLGIDTQYF. The chain carries TRBV9 and TRBJ2-3; no clear D. Trimming cost V 0 bases and J 5 bases, with 16 bases left between them. Looked up from germline, CDR1 is SGDLS and CDR2 is YYNGEE. The CDR3 runs 16 residues.

In regard to this clone: This sample includes further DNA sequences coding for the same CDR3. The chain has TRBV9 and TRBJ1-6; D is ambiguous. CDR1 SGDLS and CDR2 YYNGEE come from the germline V gene. The CDR3 is made up of 13 amino acids. Deletions cut 4 bases from V and 6 bases from J, with 8 bases between. CDR3 sequence (DNA): TGTGCCAGCAGCCCAGAGATTAATTCACCCCTCCACTTT. The encoded protein is CASSPEINSPLHF. Drawing the rest from reference TRBV9 and TRBJ1-6, the complete variable domain is DSGVTQTPKHLITATGQRVTLRCSPRSGDLSVYWYQQSLDQGLQFLIQYYNGEERAKGNILERFSAQQFPDLHSELNLSSLELGDSALYFCASSPEINSPLHFGNGTRLTVT.

This clone was counted a few times. The chain has TRBV7-3 and TRBJ2-7; TRBD1 is a possible D gene (7 bases). V was pared by 5 bases and J by 6 bases, with 14 bases between. The CDR3 sequence is 13 residues long. Germline loops: CDR1 SGHTA, CDR2 FQGTGA. As DNA, the CDR3 is TGTGCCAGCAGCACGACAGGGACTGGCGAGCAGTACTTC. Encoded protein: CASSTTGTGEQYF.

V and J are TRBV5-6 and TRBJ1-3, with unresolved D. Germline V CDR1 and CDR2: SGHDT, YYEEEE. CDR3 length: 16 amino acids. V was pared by 8 bases and J by 2 bases, with 20 bases between. The CDR3 protein is CASTPWRTLTGNTIYF. In DNA, the CDR3 is TGTGCCAGTACCCCTTGGAGGACCTTAACTGGAAACACCATATATTTT.

The rearrangement joins TRBV10-3 to TRBJ2-2; TRBD1 matches 9 bases. V lost 9 bases to trimming and J lost 6 bases; unmatched junction nucleotides: 8. From germline, CDR1 is ENHRY and CDR2 SYGVKD. This CDR3 region has 14 residues. The CDR3 DNA is TGTGCCATACGGACAGGGGAGGTCTCCGGGGAGCTGTTTTTT. It codes for CAIRTGEVSGELFF.

V usage is TRBV11-2 and J usage is TRBJ2-7; D might be TRBD1 (5 bases). This CDR3 region has 11 residues. V was trimmed by 5 bases and J by 9 bases, leaving 11 bases between them. Germline V gene lookup returns CDR1 SGHAT and CDR2 FQNNGV. The CDR3 reads CASSLLDTQYF. In nucleotides, the CDR3 is TGTGCCAGCAGCCTCCTGGACACGCAGTACTTC.

The count of this clone is one. This rearrangement joins TRBV2 to TRBJ1-2; no clear D gene. The CDR3 runs to 13 residues. Looked up from germline, CDR1 is SNHLY and CDR2 is FYNNEI. V lost 3 bases and J lost 2, with 7 bases in between. CDR3 protein: CASSDGRNYGYTF. CDR3 in DNA: TGTGCCAGCAGTGACGGGAGGAACTATGGCTACACCTTC.

This clone was counted once. The chain uses TRBV6-2 or TRBV6-3 and TRBJ1-5; unclear D gene. The CDR3 runs 15 residues. The V gene's germline CDR1 is MNHEY and CDR2 SVGEGT. V was pared by 0 bases and J by 3 bases, with 9 bases between. CDR3 protein: CASSYSWGSNQPQHF. DNA for the CDR3: TGTGCCAGCAGTTACTCATGGGGTTCCAATCAGCCCCAGCATTTT.

V is TRBV29-1 and J is TRBJ2-1; D is unclear. In germline, CDR1 is SQVTM, CDR2 ANQGSEA. V was clipped by 6 bases and J by 6 bases, with 9 bases between them. This CDR3 is 11 amino acids long. CDR3 coding DNA: TGCAGCGTCGCCGTTTTCAATGAGCAGTTCTTC. It encodes CSVAVFNEQFF.

The chain joins TRBV11-2 to TRBJ2-2; D may be TRBD2 (6 bases). This CDR3 has 15 amino acids. Germline V lookup: CDR1 SGHAT, CDR2 FQNNGV. V lost 4 bases and J 6 bases, leaving 15 bases between the germline ends. CDR3 protein: CASSSVLGGAGELFF. The DNA for the CDR3 is TGTGCCAGCAGCTCAGTTCTCGGGGGAGCCGGGGAGCTGTTTTTT.

The rearrangement joins TRBV18 to TRBJ1-1, with D hard to call. CDR1 is KGHSH, CDR2 LQKENI, per germline. The CDR3 loop spans 13 amino acids. V was pared by 6 bases and J by 6 bases, with 14 bases between. CDR3 nucleotides: TGTGCCAGCTCGTCCGAGACCGCTGCTGAAGCTTTCTTT. This sequence encodes CASSSETAAEAFF.

The chain combines TRBV11-3 with TRBJ2-2; no clear D. The CDR3 covers 14 residues. The V end was cut by 4 bases, the J end by 3 bases, with 9 bases between. CDR1 is SGHNT and CDR2 is YENEEA in the germline V gene. In nucleotides, the CDR3 is TGTGCCAGCAGCTACGTTCCTTACACCGGGGAGCTGTTTTTT. Its protein product is CASSYVPYTGELFF.

This clone has a handful of counts. CDR3 in DNA: TGTGCCATCAGTCCGACAGGACTTAACTATGGCTACACCTTC. Its protein is CAISPTGLNYGYTF. The chain is built from TRBV10-3 and TRBJ1-2; possible D gene TRBD1, 6 bases. The CDR3 length is 14 residues. The V and J ends lost 5 bases and 1 base respectively, with 11 bases between them. Germline V gene data show CDR1 as ENHRY and CDR2 as SYGVKD.

This clone was recorded once. This chain links TRBV6-2 or TRBV6-3 with TRBJ1-1, with D perhaps TRBD1 (5 bases). Germline V CDR1 and CDR2: MNHEY, SVGEGT. With 5 bases removed from V and 0 bases from J, the gap between germline ends came to 7 bases. The CDR3 extends over 13 amino acids. CDR3 in amino acids: CASSKGVNTEAFF. The DNA for the CDR3 is TGTGCCAGCAGTAAAGGGGTGAACACTGAAGCTTTCTTT.

This sequence joins TRBV29-1 and TRBJ2-1, with 7 bases identical to TRBD1. Per germline, CDR1 SQVTM and CDR2 ANQGSEA. CDR3 size: 14 residues. The V segment lost 2 bases and the J segment 4 bases; nucleotides outside the gene matches: 5. The CDR3 region has the DNA TGCAGCGTTGAAAGGGACAGACCTTACAATGAGCAGTTCTTC. Translated, it gives CSVERDRPYNEQFF.